This entry concerns a single TCR beta chain. Antigen unknown. Time point defined: week 35, safety follow-up. Topical imiquimod accompanied each vaccine dose, which consisted of 300 ug of mutant IDH1 20-mer peptide. In every donor, the tumor was a new WHO grade 3 or 4 IDH1-mutant, ATRX-lost astrocytoma. CDR3 length: 15 residues. The V gene lost 5 bases and the J gene lost 4 bases, with 15 bases spanning the gap. CDR1 is SGHTA, CDR2 FQGNSA, per germline. This specimen belongs to a study of a mutant IDH1 vaccine in newly diagnosed glioma. For the study at large: Vaccinations were initiated 4-6 weeks following radiotherapy alone, or were given together with temozolomide cycles. Treated individuals were approximately 60% male and about 38% female, averaging 40.4 years of age. Findings and caveats of the study: Vaccine-induced immune responses were detected in around 93% of patients.

Using immunoSEQ multiplex PCR, the repertoire was profiled, and TCRdb retains in-frame clones only, with some absent. Of tens of thousands of clones listed, approximately 84% are singletons. This chain uses TRBV7-2 with TRBJ1-3; D is ambiguous. This sequence was found in a man younger than 35 with glioma. Sequencing was performed on PBMCs, taken from a glioma patient whose treatment included an IDH1 peptide vaccine. This CDR3 is CASSLPTSLGNTIYF. CDR3 sequence (DNA): TGTGCCAGCAGCCTCCCGACCTCTCTCGGAAACACCATATATTTT.